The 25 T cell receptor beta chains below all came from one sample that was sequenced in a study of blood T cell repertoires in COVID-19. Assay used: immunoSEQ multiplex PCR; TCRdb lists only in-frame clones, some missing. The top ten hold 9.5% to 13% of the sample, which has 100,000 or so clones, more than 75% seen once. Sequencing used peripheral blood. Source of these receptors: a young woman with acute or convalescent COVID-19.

The CDR3 sequence is CASSSEMGQGNSPLHF. CDR3 nucleotides: TGTGCCAGCAGCTCCGAGATGGGACAGGGGAATTCACCCCTCCACTTT. The chain recombines TRBV9 with TRBJ1-6; 10 nucleotides line up with TRBD1. The CDR3 length is 16 residues. Germline V lookup: CDR1 SGDLS, CDR2 YYNGEE. Unmatched junction bases numbered 8, after V lost 4 bases and J lost 7 bases.

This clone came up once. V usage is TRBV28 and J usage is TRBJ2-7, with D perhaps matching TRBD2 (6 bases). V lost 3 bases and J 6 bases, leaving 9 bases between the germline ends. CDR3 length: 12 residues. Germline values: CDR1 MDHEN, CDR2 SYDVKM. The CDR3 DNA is TGTGCCAGCAGTTTGCTAGCGAGCGAGCAGTACTTC. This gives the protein CASSLLASEQYF.

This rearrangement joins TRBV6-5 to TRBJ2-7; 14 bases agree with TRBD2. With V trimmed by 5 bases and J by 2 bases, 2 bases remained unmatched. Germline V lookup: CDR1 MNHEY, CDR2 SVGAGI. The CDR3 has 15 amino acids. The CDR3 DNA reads TGTGCCAGCAGTCCGACTAGCGGGGGGGCCTACGAGCAGTACTTC. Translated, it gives CASSPTSGGAYEQYF.

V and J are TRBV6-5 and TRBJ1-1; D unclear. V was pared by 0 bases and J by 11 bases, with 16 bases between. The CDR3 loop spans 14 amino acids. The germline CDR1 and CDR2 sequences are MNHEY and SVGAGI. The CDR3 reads CASSYSNDRGSAFF. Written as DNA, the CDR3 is TGTGCCAGCAGTTACTCGAATGATCGGGGTAGCGCTTTCTTT.

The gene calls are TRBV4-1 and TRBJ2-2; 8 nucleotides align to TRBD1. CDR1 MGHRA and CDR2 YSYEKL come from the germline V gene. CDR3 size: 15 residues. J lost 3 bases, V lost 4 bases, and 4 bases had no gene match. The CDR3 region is CASSRRGLDTGELFF. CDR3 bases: TGCGCCAGCAGCCGCAGGGGGCTGGACACCGGGGAGCTGTTTTTT.

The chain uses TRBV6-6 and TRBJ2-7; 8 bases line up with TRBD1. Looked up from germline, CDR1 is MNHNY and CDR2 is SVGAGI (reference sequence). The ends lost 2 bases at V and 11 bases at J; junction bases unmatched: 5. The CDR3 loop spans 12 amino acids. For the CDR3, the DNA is TGTGCCAGCAGTTACACGGACAGGGAGGAGTACTTC. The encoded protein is CASSYTDREEYF.

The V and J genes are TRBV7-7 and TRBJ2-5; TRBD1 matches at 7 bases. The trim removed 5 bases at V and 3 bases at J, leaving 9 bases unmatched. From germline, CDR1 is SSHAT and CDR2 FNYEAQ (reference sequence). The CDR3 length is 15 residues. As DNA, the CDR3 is TGTGCCAGCAGCCAACGGACCGGGACAGAAGAGACCCAGTACTTC. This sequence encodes CASSQRTGTEETQYF.

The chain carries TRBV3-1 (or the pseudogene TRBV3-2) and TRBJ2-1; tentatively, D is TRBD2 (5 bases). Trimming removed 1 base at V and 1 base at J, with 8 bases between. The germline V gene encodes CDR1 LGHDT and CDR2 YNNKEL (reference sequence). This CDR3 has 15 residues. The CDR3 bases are TGTGCCAGCAGCCAAGTACTAGGTTCCTACAATGAGCAGTTCTTC. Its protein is CASSQVLGSYNEQFF.

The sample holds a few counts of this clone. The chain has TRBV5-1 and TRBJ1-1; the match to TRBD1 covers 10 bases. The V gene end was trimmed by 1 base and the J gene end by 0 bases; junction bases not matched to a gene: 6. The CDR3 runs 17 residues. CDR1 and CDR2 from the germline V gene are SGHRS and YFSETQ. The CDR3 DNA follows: TGCGCCAGCAGCTTGTCGGGACAGGGGTGGATGAACACTGAAGCTTTCTTT. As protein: CASSLSGQGWMNTEAFF.

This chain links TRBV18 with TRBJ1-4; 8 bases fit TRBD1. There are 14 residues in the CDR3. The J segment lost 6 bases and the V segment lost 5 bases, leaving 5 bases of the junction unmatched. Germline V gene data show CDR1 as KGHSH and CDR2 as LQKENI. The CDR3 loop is CASSSTGGDEKLFF. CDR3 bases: TGTGCCAGCTCATCAACAGGGGGGGATGAAAAACTGTTTTTT.

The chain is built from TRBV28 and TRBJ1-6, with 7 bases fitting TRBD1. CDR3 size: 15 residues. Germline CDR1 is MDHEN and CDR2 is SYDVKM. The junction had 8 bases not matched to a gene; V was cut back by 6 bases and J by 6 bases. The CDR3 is CASSQLTGVNSPLHF. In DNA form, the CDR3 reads TGTGCCAGCAGCCAGCTCACAGGGGTTAATTCACCCCTCCACTTT. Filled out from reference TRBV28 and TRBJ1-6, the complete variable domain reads DVKVTQSSRYLVKRTGEKVFLECVQDMDHENMFWYRQDPGLGLRLIYFSYDVKMKEKGDIPEGYSVSREKKERFSLILESASTNQTSMYLCASSQLTGVNSPLHFGNGTRLTVT.

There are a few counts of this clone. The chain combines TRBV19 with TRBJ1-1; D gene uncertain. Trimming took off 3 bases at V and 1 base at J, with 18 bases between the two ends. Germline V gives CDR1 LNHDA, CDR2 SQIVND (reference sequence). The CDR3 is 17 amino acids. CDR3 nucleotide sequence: TGTGCCAGTAGTATTCACGATTCTTTCCGGGGGAACACTGAAGCTTTCTTT. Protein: CASSIHDSFRGNTEAFF. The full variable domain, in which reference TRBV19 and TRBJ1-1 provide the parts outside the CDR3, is DGGITQSPKYLFRKEGQNVTLSCEQNLNHDAMYWYRQDPGQGLRLIYYSQIVNDFQKGDIAEGYSVSREKKESFPLTVTSAQKNPTAFYLCASSIHDSFRGNTEAFFGQGTRLTVV.

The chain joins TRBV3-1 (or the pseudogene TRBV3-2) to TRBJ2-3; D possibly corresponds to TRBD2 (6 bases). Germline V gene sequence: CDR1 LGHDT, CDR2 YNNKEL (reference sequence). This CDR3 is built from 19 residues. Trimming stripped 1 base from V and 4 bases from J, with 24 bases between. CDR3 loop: CASSQGGAGRYSTADTQYF. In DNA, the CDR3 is TGTGCCAGCAGCCAAGGCGGGGCAGGGAGGTATTCGACGGCAGATACGCAGTATTTT.

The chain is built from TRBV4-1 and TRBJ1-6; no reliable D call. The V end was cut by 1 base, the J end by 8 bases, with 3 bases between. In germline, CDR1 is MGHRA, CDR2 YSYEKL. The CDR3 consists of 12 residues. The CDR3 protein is CASSQADSPLHF. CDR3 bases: TGCGCCAGCAGCCAAGCCGATTCACCCCTCCACTTT.

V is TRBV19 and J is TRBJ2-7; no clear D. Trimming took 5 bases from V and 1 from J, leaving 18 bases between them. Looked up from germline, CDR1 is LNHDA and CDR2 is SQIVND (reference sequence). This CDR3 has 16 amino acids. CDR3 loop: CASSPLHTGQSYEQYF. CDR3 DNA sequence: TGTGCCAGTAGTCCCCTCCATACGGGTCAATCCTACGAGCAGTACTTC.

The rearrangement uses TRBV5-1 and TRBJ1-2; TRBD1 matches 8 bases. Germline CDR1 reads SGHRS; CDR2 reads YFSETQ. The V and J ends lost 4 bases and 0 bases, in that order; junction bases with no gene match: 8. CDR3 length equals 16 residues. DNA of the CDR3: TGCGCCAGCAGCCACACCCAGGACAGGGCTAACTATGGCTACACCTTC. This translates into CASSHTQDRANYGYTF.

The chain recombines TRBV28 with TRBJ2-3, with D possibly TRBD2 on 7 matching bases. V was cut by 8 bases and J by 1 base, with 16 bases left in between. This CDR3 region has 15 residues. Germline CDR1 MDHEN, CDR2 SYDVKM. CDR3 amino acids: CASEKGGLGTDTQYF. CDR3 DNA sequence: TGTGCCAGCGAGAAGGGGGGGCTGGGCACAGATACGCAGTATTTT.

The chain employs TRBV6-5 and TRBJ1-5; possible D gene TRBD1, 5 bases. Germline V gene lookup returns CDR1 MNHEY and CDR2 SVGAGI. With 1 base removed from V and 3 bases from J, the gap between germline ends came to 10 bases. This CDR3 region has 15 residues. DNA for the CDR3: TGTGCCAGCAGTTACTTAGGACACTCCAATCAGCCCCAGCATTTT. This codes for CASSYLGHSNQPQHF.

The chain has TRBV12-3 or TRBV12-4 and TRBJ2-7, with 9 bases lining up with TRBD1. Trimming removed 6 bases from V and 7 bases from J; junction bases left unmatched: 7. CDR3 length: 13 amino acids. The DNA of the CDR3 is TGTGCCAGCAGCAGGACAGGGGTTGGTGAGCAGTACTTC. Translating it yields CASSRTGVGEQYF.

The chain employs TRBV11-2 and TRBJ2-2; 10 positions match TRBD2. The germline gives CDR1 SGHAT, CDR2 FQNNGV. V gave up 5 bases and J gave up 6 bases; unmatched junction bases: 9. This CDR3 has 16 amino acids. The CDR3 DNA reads TGTGCCAGCAGCCTTCGAGAGCGGGGGGGCTCCGGGGAGCTGTTTTTT. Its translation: CASSLRERGGSGELFF.

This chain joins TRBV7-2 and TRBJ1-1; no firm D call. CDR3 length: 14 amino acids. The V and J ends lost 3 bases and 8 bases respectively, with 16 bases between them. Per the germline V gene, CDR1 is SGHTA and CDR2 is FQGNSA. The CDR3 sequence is CASSFGRRRVEAFF. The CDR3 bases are TGTGCCAGCAGCTTCGGGCGGAGGCGGGTCGAAGCTTTCTTT.

The CDR3 sequence is CASSRDRGNQPQHF. CDR3 DNA: TGTGCCAGTAGCCGGGACAGGGGCAATCAGCCCCAGCATTTT. The gene calls are TRBV19 and TRBJ1-5, with TRBD1 matching over 9 bases. CDR1 is LNHDA and CDR2 is SQIVND in the germline V gene (reference sequence). Trimming removed 6 bases from V and 2 bases from J; junction bases left unmatched: 2. The CDR3 spans 14 residues.

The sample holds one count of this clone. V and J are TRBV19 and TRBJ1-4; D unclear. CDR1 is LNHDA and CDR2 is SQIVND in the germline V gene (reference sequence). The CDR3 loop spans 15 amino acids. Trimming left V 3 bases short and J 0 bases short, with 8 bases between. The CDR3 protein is CASSIVSATNEKLFF. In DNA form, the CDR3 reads TGTGCCAGTAGTATTGTGAGCGCAACTAATGAAAAACTGTTTTTT.

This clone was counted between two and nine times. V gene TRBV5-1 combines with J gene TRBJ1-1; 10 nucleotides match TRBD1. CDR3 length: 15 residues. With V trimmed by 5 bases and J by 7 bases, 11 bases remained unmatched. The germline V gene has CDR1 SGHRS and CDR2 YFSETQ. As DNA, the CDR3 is TGCGCCAGCAGTTCCCGACAGGGGGCAGAAGGTGAAGCTTTCTTT. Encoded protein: CASSSRQGAEGEAFF.

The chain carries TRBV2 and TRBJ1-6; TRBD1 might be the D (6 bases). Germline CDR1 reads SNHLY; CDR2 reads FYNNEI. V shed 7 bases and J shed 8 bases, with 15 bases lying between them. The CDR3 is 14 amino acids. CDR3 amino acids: CASKKQGIDSPLHF. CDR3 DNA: TGTGCCAGCAAAAAACAGGGTATCGATTCACCCCTCCACTTT. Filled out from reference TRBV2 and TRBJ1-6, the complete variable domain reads EPEVTQTPSHQVTQMGQEVILRCVPISNHLYFYWYRQILGQKVEFLVSFYNNEISEKSEIFDDQFSVERPDGSNFTLKIRSTKLEDSAMYFCASKKQGIDSPLHFGNGTRLTVT.